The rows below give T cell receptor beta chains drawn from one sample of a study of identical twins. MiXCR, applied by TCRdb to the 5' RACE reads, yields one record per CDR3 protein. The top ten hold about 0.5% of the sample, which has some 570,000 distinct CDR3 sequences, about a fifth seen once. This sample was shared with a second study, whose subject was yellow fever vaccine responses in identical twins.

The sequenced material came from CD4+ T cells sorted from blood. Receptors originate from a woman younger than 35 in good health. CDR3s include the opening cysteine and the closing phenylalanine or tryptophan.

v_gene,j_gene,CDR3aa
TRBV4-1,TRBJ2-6,CASSQESTLGGSGANVLTF
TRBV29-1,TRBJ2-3,CSVEMLAGGSDTQYF
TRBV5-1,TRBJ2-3,CASSLVRGNTDTQYF
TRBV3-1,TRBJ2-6,CASGILAPSGANVLTF
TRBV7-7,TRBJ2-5,CASSSGVVETQYF
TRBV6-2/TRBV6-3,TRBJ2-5,CASSYYRGSGETQYF
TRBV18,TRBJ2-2,CASSPPGVPSTGELFF
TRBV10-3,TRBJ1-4,CAISESGDFNEKLFF
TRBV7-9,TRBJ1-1,CASSLLPHAEAFF
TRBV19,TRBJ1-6,CASRTGTGFANSPLHF
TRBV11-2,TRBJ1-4,CASSFIQGVEKLFF
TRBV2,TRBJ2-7,CASIIPAAKSYEQYF
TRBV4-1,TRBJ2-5,CASSLGTSGLIPQETQYF
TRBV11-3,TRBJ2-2,CASSRGLAENTGELFF
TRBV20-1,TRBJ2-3,CSAKPLAGGLSSTDTQYF
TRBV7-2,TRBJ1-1,CASSAFPMNTEAFF
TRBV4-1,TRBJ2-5,CASSQDLPGLVQETQYF
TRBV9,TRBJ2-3,CASSRSIYEDTDTQYF
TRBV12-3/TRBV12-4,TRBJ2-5,CASSLAEQQETQYF
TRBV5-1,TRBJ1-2,CASSFEGPHYGYTF
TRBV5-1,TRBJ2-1,CASSSPLSNEQFF
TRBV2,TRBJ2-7,CASKIYEQYF
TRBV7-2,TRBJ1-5,CASSVSSNQPQHF
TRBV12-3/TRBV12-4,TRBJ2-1,CASSWGFTSGSANEQFF
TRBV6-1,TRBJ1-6,CASIKQSSYNSPLHF
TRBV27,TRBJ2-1,CASSSSRLAGKSANEQFF
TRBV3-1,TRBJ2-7,CASSQGLASEQYF
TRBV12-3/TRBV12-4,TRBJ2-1,CASRPSHNEQFF
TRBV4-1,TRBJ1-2,CASRFSLGRSYGYTF
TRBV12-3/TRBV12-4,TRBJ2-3,CASSKPGTDTQYF
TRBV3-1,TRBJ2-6,CASSQPKTGANVLTF